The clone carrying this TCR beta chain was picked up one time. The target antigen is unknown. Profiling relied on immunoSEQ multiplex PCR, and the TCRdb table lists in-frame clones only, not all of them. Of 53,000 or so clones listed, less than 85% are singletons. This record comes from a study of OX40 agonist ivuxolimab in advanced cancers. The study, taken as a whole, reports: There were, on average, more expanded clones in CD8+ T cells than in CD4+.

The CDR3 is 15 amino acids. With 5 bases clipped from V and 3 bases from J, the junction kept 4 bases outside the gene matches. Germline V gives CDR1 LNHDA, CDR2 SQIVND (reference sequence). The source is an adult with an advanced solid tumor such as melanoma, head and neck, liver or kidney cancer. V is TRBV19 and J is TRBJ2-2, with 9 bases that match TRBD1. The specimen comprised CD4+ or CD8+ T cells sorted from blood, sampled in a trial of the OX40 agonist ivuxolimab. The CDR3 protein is CASSPRTGDTGELFF. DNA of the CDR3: TGTGCCAGTAGTCCACGGACAGGGGACACCGGGGAGCTGTTTTTT.